This T cell receptor beta chain was sequenced for a study of cytomegalovirus exposure and HLA in healthy donors. Across the study: Both the roughly 120 validation repertoires and the 500 to 700 first-cohort repertoires used the same platform, as reported by a later analysis. Overall study findings and caveats: The finding came from a later analysis; first-cohort TCR clusters tended to co-occur in the roughly 110 validation repertoires. In vitro data verified three CMV-associated chains as specific for CMV antigens. Reports indicated that the classifier achieved high specificity and sensitivity in diagnosing cytomegalovirus status.

Trimming took 2 bases from V and 3 from J; bases not matched to a gene: 7. CDR3 size: 15 residues. Germline-derived CDR1 and CDR2 are SGHDT and YYEEEE. Method: immunoSEQ multiplex PCR; TCRdb's copy keeps in-frame clones and lacks some. Here the sample spans some 99,000 clones, about nine tenths being singletons. Worth noting for this clone: Antigen: not known.

V usage is TRBV5-6 and J usage is TRBJ1-1, with 7 bases aligning to TRBD1. Sequenced sample: PBMCs. This clonotype was sampled from a woman aged 18-29 years in good health and CMV-seronegative. In DNA form, the CDR3 reads TGTGCCAGCAGCTTATTACAGGGGTTTGACACTGAAGCTTTCTTT. This gives the protein CASSLLQGFDTEAFF. Together with reference TRBV5-6 and TRBJ1-1, the CDR3 gives the full variable domain: DAGVTQSPTHLIKTRGQQVTLRCSPKSGHDTVSWYQQALGQGPQFIFQYYEEEERQRGNFPDRFSGHQFPNYSSELNVNALLLGDSALYLCASSLLQGFDTEAFFGQGTRLTVV.